This T cell receptor beta chain is from a study of PD-1 blockade in classical Hodgkin lymphoma. Whole-study results and caveats: Diversity similar to that of newly diagnosed patients was seen at baseline in complete responders. Only CD4+ TCR diversity, not CD8+, had risen significantly by C4D1.

The CDR3 covers 13 residues. The germline gives CDR1 SNHLY, CDR2 FYNNEI. V lost 4 bases and J lost 4, with 8 bases in between. Turning to this clone: Its antigen remains unidentified.

Data came from immunoSEQ multiplex PCR; TCRdb stores just in-frame clones and leaves some out. The repertoire holds about 7,000 clones, with approximately 80% as singletons. Each patient relapsed following autologous stem cell transplantation, and prior brentuximab vedotin exposure differed. From thawed PBMCs, CD4+ T cells were purified using magnetic negative selection. Specimen: CD4+ T cells from blood, collected at baseline. The source of this sequence is a human donor with classical Hodgkin lymphoma. The chain couples TRBV2 to TRBJ2-1, with a weak D call TRBD1 (5 bases). The CDR3 loop is CASSGQGYNEQFF. As DNA, the CDR3 is TGTGCCAGCAGTGGTCAGGGTTACAATGAGCAGTTCTTC.